The TCR beta chain under discussion was sequenced for a study of CD8+ T cells in alopecia areata. Treatment indicated: oral pan-JAK inhibitor, 5-10 mg twice daily. RNA extraction was followed by reverse transcription into cDNA, which acted as the sequencing template. Libraries were prepared by immunoSEQ multiplex PCR; TCRdb keeps only in-frame clonotypes and omits some of them. The sample has about 150,000 clones; 54% are singletons. Trimming at V came to 4 bases and at J to 3 bases, leaving 7 bases not matched to a gene. Germline V CDR1 and CDR2: SNHLY, FYNNEI. This CDR3 is built from 16 residues. Sequences were derived from CD8+ T cells sorted from blood, sampled at week 4, from a patient treated with tofacitinib. The clonotype was recovered from a human donor with alopecia areata. V and J are TRBV2 and TRBJ2-4; 9 bases are shared with TRBD2. As DNA, the CDR3 is TGTGCCAGCAGTGGACTAGCGGCCGAGGGCAAAAACATTCAGTACTTC. Its translation: CASSGLAAEGKNIQYF.